The 30 T cell receptor beta chains in this list originate from one sample, sequenced in a study of blood T cell repertoires in COVID-19. TCRdb keeps only in-frame clones here, not all; method: immunoSEQ multiplex PCR. The sample lists about 50,000 clones; roughly 88% were seen once. The specimen sequenced was peripheral blood. These receptors were obtained from a woman aged 55-70 years with acute or convalescent COVID-19.

The chain is built from TRBV9 and TRBJ2-1; 7 bases agree with TRBD2. The ends lost 3 bases at V and 4 bases at J; junction bases unmatched: 7. CDR1 is SGDLS, CDR2 YYNGEE, per germline. This CDR3 contains 15 residues. CDR3 sequence: CASSAAGRGYNEQFF. The CDR3 region has the DNA TGTGCCAGCAGCGCAGCGGGGCGGGGGTACAATGAGCAGTTCTTC.

V and J are TRBV7-3 and TRBJ1-4; 7 bases agree with TRBD1. The V segment lost 8 bases and the J segment 6 bases; nucleotides outside the gene matches: 12. The CDR3 consists of 15 residues. The germline gives CDR1 SGHTA, CDR2 FQGTGA. The CDR3 sequence is CASGYAGTVYEKLFF. Here the CDR3 DNA reads TGTGCCAGCGGCTATGCCGGGACAGTTTATGAAAAACTGTTTTTT.

The rearrangement uses TRBV9 and TRBJ2-3; D might be TRBD2 (6 bases). The CDR3 extends over 15 amino acids. Germline V gene lookup returns CDR1 SGDLS and CDR2 YYNGEE. Trimming took 0 bases from V and 0 from J, leaving 8 bases between them. This CDR3 reads CASSVGTTSTDTQYF. The CDR3, as DNA: TGTGCCAGCAGCGTAGGGACTACCAGCACAGATACGCAGTATTTT.

This sequence joins TRBV28 and TRBJ2-1; 9 bases fit TRBD2. Germline CDR1 is MDHEN and CDR2 is SYDVKM. V shed 5 bases and J 3 bases; nucleotides not matched to a gene: 8. The CDR3 runs 16 residues. DNA of the CDR3: TGTGCCAGCAGTGGTGCGGGGGGGGGCTTCTACAATGAGCAGTTCTTC. It translates to CASSGAGGGFYNEQFF.

The rearrangement joins TRBV3-1 (or the pseudogene TRBV3-2) to TRBJ2-5, with a possible D match to TRBD1 (6 bases). CDR1 LGHDT and CDR2 YNNKEL come from the germline V gene (reference sequence). Deletions cut 7 bases from V and 5 bases from J, with 11 bases between. This CDR3 contains 12 residues. DNA for the CDR3: TGTGCCAGCAACCTAAGGGGGGAGACCCAGTACTTC. It is translated as CASNLRGETQYF.

In its sample, this clone was seen once. V gene TRBV7-9 combines with J gene TRBJ2-7; 11 nucleotides align to TRBD2. With 3 bases clipped from V and 4 bases from J, the junction kept 8 bases outside the gene matches. The CDR3 extends over 16 amino acids. The germline gives CDR1 SEHNR, CDR2 FQNEAQ (reference sequence). CDR3 amino acids: CASSLTAGTSGYEQYF. The DNA of the CDR3 is TGTGCCAGCAGCTTGACAGCCGGGACTAGCGGTTACGAGCAGTACTTC.

This sequence joins TRBV6-1 and TRBJ1-2; possible D gene TRBD1, 6 bases. Germline V CDR1 and CDR2: MNHNS, SASEGT. The CDR3 is made up of 15 amino acids. Trimming took 3 bases from V and 4 from J, leaving 15 bases between them. The DNA of the CDR3 is TGTGCCAGCAGTGAGTCCCAACAGGGTAGCTATGGCTACACCTTC. Translation: CASSESQQGSYGYTF.

The genes are TRBV7-9 and TRBJ2-7; TRBD1 might be the D (6 bases). CDR1 and CDR2 from the germline V gene are SEHNR and FQNEAQ (reference sequence). Trimming removed 1 base from V and 5 bases from J, with 12 bases in between. This CDR3 has 14 amino acids. CDR3 coding DNA: TGTGCCAGCAGCTTAGTTTCAGGGGACCACGAGCAGTACTTC. Encoded protein: CASSLVSGDHEQYF.

This rearrangement joins TRBV3-1 (or the pseudogene TRBV3-2) to TRBJ2-7; TRBD1 aligns across 9 bases. Germline V gives CDR1 LGHDT, CDR2 YNNKEL (reference sequence). V was pared by 5 bases and J by 5 bases, with 10 bases of the junction left unmatched. The CDR3 consists of 15 residues. The DNA of the CDR3 is TGTGCCAGCAGCAGGGGACAGGGTGTCTTCGACGAGCAGTACTTC. It encodes CASSRGQGVFDEQYF.

V is TRBV7-9 and J is TRBJ1-2, with D uncertain. Per germline, CDR1 SEHNR and CDR2 FQNEAQ (reference sequence). V was trimmed by 1 base and J by 2 bases, leaving 8 bases between them. The CDR3 sequence is 14 residues long. The DNA for the CDR3 is TGTGCCAGCAGCTTAGAACAACCGAACTATGGCTACACCTTC. Its protein product is CASSLEQPNYGYTF.

The chain uses TRBV5-5 and TRBJ1-1; D is perhaps TRBD1 (5 bases). V lost 2 bases, J lost 4 bases, and 9 bases lay in between. Germline CDR1 and CDR2: SGHKS and YYEKEE (reference sequence). This CDR3 contains 13 residues. CDR3 residues: CASSLWGGTEAFF. In DNA form, the CDR3 reads TGTGCCAGCAGCTTATGGGGCGGCACTGAAGCTTTCTTT.

This chain links TRBV15 with TRBJ2-1; 11 positions match TRBD2. The CDR3 has 18 amino acids. Germline V gene lookup returns CDR1 LNHNV and CDR2 YYDKDF (reference sequence). Trimming took 5 bases from V and 4 from J; bases not matched to a gene: 13. The CDR3, as DNA: TGTGCCACCAGCTCTTACGGACTAGCGGGCACGAAATACAATGAGCAGTTCTTC. This sequence encodes CATSSYGLAGTKYNEQFF.

The chain has TRBV2 and TRBJ1-6; unclear D gene. The CDR3 is made up of 15 amino acids. From germline, CDR1 is SNHLY and CDR2 FYNNEI. Trimming removed 1 base at V and 1 base at J, with 5 bases between. In DNA form, the CDR3 reads TGTGCCAGCAGTGAAGGGGCTTCCTATAATTCACCCCTCCACTTT. It is translated as CASSEGASYNSPLHF.

This chain links TRBV6-5 with TRBJ1-2, with D unresolved. The V gene lost 6 bases and the J gene lost 4 bases, with 12 bases spanning the gap. CDR1 and CDR2 from the germline V gene are MNHEY and SVGAGI. The CDR3 sequence is 13 residues long. The CDR3 sequence: CASRGVNLYGYTF. In DNA form, the CDR3 reads TGTGCCAGCAGGGGAGTTAACCTCTATGGCTACACCTTC.

This clone was found a few times. V gene TRBV5-1 combines with J gene TRBJ2-7, with 10 bases lining up with TRBD1. CDR3 size: 19 residues. Germline V gene data show CDR1 as SGHRS and CDR2 as YFSETQ. The ends lost 5 bases at V and 0 bases at J; junction bases unmatched: 17. CDR3 region: CASSTGGTGVFAGSYEQYF. DNA of the CDR3: TGCGCCAGCAGTACCGGTGGGACAGGGGTCTTCGCGGGCTCCTACGAGCAGTACTTC.

CDR3 sequence reads: CASRPGTDNYGYTF. In DNA, the CDR3 is TGTGCCAGCAGACCCGGGACAGATAACTATGGCTACACCTTC. The V and J genes are TRBV3-1 (or the pseudogene TRBV3-2) and TRBJ1-2, with 7 bases identical to TRBD1. This CDR3 spans 14 amino acids. Germline CDR1 and CDR2: LGHDT and YNNKEL (reference sequence). The J segment lost 1 base and the V segment lost 6 bases, leaving 5 bases of the junction unmatched.

In DNA form, the CDR3 reads TGTGCCAGCTCACCAGTATCCGGGGCCAAAAACATTCAGTACTTC. Translating gives CASSPVSGAKNIQYF. The chain is built from TRBV18 and TRBJ2-4; D unclear. The V gene's germline CDR1 is KGHSH and CDR2 LQKENI. V was trimmed by 2 bases and J by 1 base, leaving 9 bases between them. The CDR3 runs 15 residues.

A few counts support this clone. The chain uses TRBV6-1 and TRBJ1-2; D not resolved. CDR1 is MNHNS and CDR2 is SASEGT in the germline V gene. The germline V and J ends were trimmed by 1 base and 7 bases, with 13 bases remaining between them. The CDR3 runs 14 residues. The CDR3 DNA is TGTGCCAGCAGTGAAGGGCCCGCGGTCCGTGGCTACACCTTC. It yields the protein CASSEGPAVRGYTF.

The chain couples TRBV4-2 to TRBJ1-2; 7 bases fit TRBD1. V lost 0 bases and J lost 2; bases outside the gene matches: 12. Germline V gives CDR1 LGHNA, CDR2 YNFKEQ. The length of the CDR3 is 18 residues. The CDR3 loop is CASSQEYHRQGANYGYTF. Written as DNA, the CDR3 is TGTGCCAGCAGCCAAGAATACCACCGACAGGGCGCCAACTATGGCTACACCTTC.

The J gene is TRBJ1-4, the V gene TRBV5-1; D remains unclear. The germline V gene encodes CDR1 SGHRS and CDR2 YFSETQ. V dropped 0 bases and J dropped 3 bases, with 15 bases sitting between them. The length of the CDR3 is 17 residues. The CDR3 bases are TGCGCCAGCAGCTTGGGTTCGATGAGAAAATCTAATGAAAAACTGTTTTTT. This sequence encodes CASSLGSMRKSNEKLFF.

The rearrangement links TRBV2 to TRBJ1-3, with 7 bases identical to TRBD1. CDR1 SNHLY and CDR2 FYNNEI come from the germline V gene. The CDR3 length is 17 residues. Trimming took 5 bases from V and 0 from J; bases not matched to a gene: 10. CDR3 sequence reads: CASSHPGQSYSGNTIYF. The CDR3 nucleotides read TGTGCCAGCAGTCATCCGGGACAGAGTTACTCTGGAAACACCATATATTTT.

The V call is TRBV7-6, the J call TRBJ2-5, with TRBD1 matching 9 bases. Germline CDR1 reads SGHVS; CDR2 reads FNYEAQ. V dropped 4 bases and J dropped 3; count of bases not matched to a gene: 6. The CDR3 runs 15 residues. CDR3 loop: CASSYFGTGKETQYF. DNA of the CDR3: TGTGCCAGCAGCTACTTCGGGACAGGGAAAGAGACCCAGTACTTC.

CDR3 in DNA: TGTGCCAGCAGCTTAACACAGGGGAATTCACCCCTCCACTTT. Protein product: CASSLTQGNSPLHF. The chain has TRBV11-2 and TRBJ1-6; 7 nucleotides align to TRBD1. With V trimmed by 2 bases and J by 7 bases, 2 bases remained unmatched. In germline, CDR1 is SGHAT, CDR2 FQNNGV. The CDR3 runs to 14 residues.

This clone was seen once. The chain uses TRBV6-5 and TRBJ1-2; D is possibly TRBD1 (6 bases). The V gene's germline CDR1 is MNHEY and CDR2 SVGAGI. The CDR3 spans 15 residues. V dropped 7 bases and J dropped 5 bases, with 20 bases sitting between them. The CDR3 loop reads CASNRGGQKDYGYTF. The CDR3 nucleotides are TGTGCCAGCAATAGAGGGGGACAAAAAGATTATGGCTACACCTTC.

The V gene is TRBV19, the J gene TRBJ1-6; weak D call: TRBD1 (6 bases). The germline V and J ends were trimmed by 4 bases and 7 bases, with 8 bases remaining between them. Germline CDR1 is LNHDA and CDR2 is SQIVND (reference sequence). The CDR3 length is 13 residues. The CDR3 protein is CASSTDRNSPLHF. The CDR3 DNA reads as TGTGCCAGTAGTACGGACAGAAATTCACCCCTCCACTTT.

This chain joins TRBV6-5 and TRBJ1-1, with a tentative D call TRBD1 (5 bases). The germline CDR1 and CDR2 sequences are MNHEY and SVGAGI. The CDR3 spans 13 residues. The V and J ends lost 0 bases and 7 bases respectively, with 9 bases between them. The CDR3 spells CASSYSGGYEAFF. The CDR3 nucleotides are TGTGCCAGCAGTTACTCGGGGGGTTATGAAGCTTTCTTT.

This clone has just a few counts. The chain joins TRBV19 to TRBJ1-2; maybe TRBD1 (6 bases). Trimming pared 5 bases from V and 4 bases from J, leaving 17 bases between. Germline CDR1 LNHDA, CDR2 SQIVND (reference sequence). The CDR3 loop spans 15 amino acids. This CDR3 reads CASSVTGKGGYGYTF. The DNA of the CDR3 is TGTGCCAGTAGTGTAACAGGGAAAGGAGGCTATGGCTACACCTTC.

V gene TRBV3-1 (or the pseudogene TRBV3-2) combines with J gene TRBJ2-2, with TRBD1 matching 7 bases. The trim removed 3 bases at V and 7 bases at J, leaving 2 bases unmatched. The CDR3 has 13 amino acids. The V gene's germline CDR1 is LGHDT and CDR2 YNNKEL (reference sequence). The CDR3, as DNA: TGTGCCAGCAGCCAGTACAGGGGCGGGGAGCTGTTTTTT. Its protein product is CASSQYRGGELFF.

V and J are TRBV10-3 and TRBJ1-5; possibly TRBD1 for D (6 bases). The CDR3 consists of 13 residues. CDR1 and CDR2 (germline): ENHRY, SYGVKD. V was clipped by 8 bases and J by 0 bases, with 8 bases between them. Written as DNA, the CDR3 is TGTGCCATCCGGGACAATAGCAATCAGCCCCAGCATTTT. Translated, it gives CAIRDNSNQPQHF.

The rearrangement joins TRBV2 to TRBJ2-2; 10 bases are shared with TRBD2. The CDR3 runs to 14 residues. J was trimmed by 9 bases and V by 5 bases; bases with no gene match: 6. CDR1 and CDR2 from the germline V gene are SNHLY and FYNNEI. As DNA, the CDR3 is TGTGCCAGCAGTCGGTTAGCGGGAGGTTGGGAGCTGTTTTTT. Residues: CASSRLAGGWELFF.